Following are 20 T cell receptor beta chains from one sample sequenced in a study of lymphopenia after photon versus proton radiotherapy. Profiled with immunoSEQ multiplex PCR; TCRdb holds only in-frame clones, not every one. The table lists approximately 65,000 clones, about nine tenths of them singletons. Sequenced here: peripheral blood, sampled from a patient treated with proton-based radiotherapy. The source of these receptors is a man older than 75 with esophageal cancer.

This chain joins TRBV5-1 and TRBJ2-3, with D possibly matching TRBD2 (5 bases). Germline V gene data show CDR1 as SGHRS and CDR2 as YFSETQ. The CDR3 spans 15 residues. Trimming stripped 2 bases from V and 2 bases from J, with 12 bases between. The CDR3 spells CASSLEAASTDTQYF. As DNA, the CDR3 is TGCGCCAGCAGCTTAGAAGCGGCCTCCACAGATACGCAGTATTTT.

This clone was seen more than once but under ten times. The chain employs TRBV30 and TRBJ2-2, with D unclear. The germline V gene encodes CDR1 GTSNPN and CDR2 SVGIG (reference sequence). V dropped 5 bases and J dropped 4 bases, with 8 bases sitting between them. The CDR3 is 12 amino acids. The CDR3 DNA follows: TGTGCCTGGGGAGTAGGCACCGGGGAGCTGTTTTTT. Protein product: CAWGVGTGELFF. Full variable domain (missing parts from reference TRBV30 and TRBJ2-2): SQTIHQWPATLVQPVGSPLSLECTVEGTSNPNLYWYRQAAGRGLQLLFYSVGIGQISSEVPQNLSASRPQDRQFILSSKKLLLSDSGFYLCAWGVGTGELFFGEGSRLTVL.

The rearrangement joins TRBV5-1 to TRBJ2-5, with 10 nucleotides matching TRBD2. This CDR3 contains 16 residues. Trimming at V came to 0 bases and at J to 4 bases, leaving 6 bases not matched to a gene. CDR1 SGHRS and CDR2 YFSETQ come from the germline V gene. CDR3 sequence (DNA): TGCGCCAGCAGCTTGGGTGCTAGCGGGGGAGGAGAGACCCAGTACTTC. It codes for CASSLGASGGGETQYF.

The gene calls are TRBV19 and TRBJ1-2; 10 bases map to TRBD1. Germline V gives CDR1 LNHDA, CDR2 SQIVND (reference sequence). CDR3 length: 17 amino acids. The trim removed 1 base at V and 8 bases at J, leaving 13 bases unmatched. CDR3 protein: CASSIVGDRGLRWGYTF. The CDR3 DNA is TGTGCCAGTAGTATAGTTGGGGACAGGGGCCTCCGTTGGGGCTACACCTTC.

Concerning this clone: Within the sample, other DNA sequences also encode this same CDR3. The gene calls are TRBV10-3 and TRBJ2-3, with TRBD1 matching 8 bases. This CDR3 region has 17 residues. Trimming cost V 3 bases and J 2 bases; bases outside gene matches: 10. Germline V gives CDR1 ENHRY, CDR2 SYGVKD. The CDR3 spells CAISEWSGTGITDTQYF. In nucleotides, the CDR3 is TGTGCCATCAGTGAATGGTCTGGGACAGGAATCACAGATACGCAGTATTTT.

The rearrangement uses TRBV5-1 and TRBJ2-5; D gene ambiguous. This CDR3 has 13 residues. Trimming pared 4 bases from V and 7 bases from J, leaving 14 bases between. The germline V gene has CDR1 SGHRS and CDR2 YFSETQ. CDR3 protein: CASSPGPPPTQYF. DNA of the CDR3: TGCGCCAGCAGCCCCGGGCCCCCCCCGACCCAGTACTTC.

This clone was detected once. The chain has TRBV4-3 and TRBJ1-2; D gene ambiguous. Germline-derived CDR1 and CDR2 are LGHNA and YSLEER. This CDR3 comprises 15 residues. V was trimmed by 4 bases and J by 4 bases, leaving 16 bases between them. Written as DNA, the CDR3 is TGCGCCAGCAGCCTCTGGACCGACGCAGTCTATGGCTACACCTTC. Amino acid sequence: CASSLWTDAVYGYTF.

The gene calls are TRBV9 and TRBJ2-3; possible D gene TRBD1, 6 bases. The CDR3 is made up of 14 amino acids. Germline CDR1 SGDLS, CDR2 YYNGEE. Trimming shortened V by 2 bases and J by 3 bases, and 10 bases separated the two germline ends. The CDR3 DNA is TGTGCCAGCAGCGTCCAGGGGTTTACAGATACGCAGTATTTT. Translation gives CASSVQGFTDTQYF.

This sequence joins TRBV5-4 and TRBJ2-3; no definite D call. The germline gives CDR1 SGHNT, CDR2 YYREEE (reference sequence). The V and J ends lost 0 bases and 1 base respectively, with 9 bases between them. The CDR3 spans 15 residues. The CDR3 protein is CASSLVGIGTDTQYF. The CDR3 bases are TGTGCCAGCAGCTTGGTAGGGATCGGCACAGATACGCAGTATTTT.

This clone was seen only a few times. The chain joins TRBV5-1 to TRBJ2-3; either TRBD1 or TRBD2 may supply D (5 bases each). The CDR3 has 16 amino acids. CDR1 and CDR2 (germline): SGHRS, YFSETQ. Trimming removed 0 bases from V and 1 base from J, with 12 bases in between. The CDR3 spells CASSLGSGGGTDTQYF. CDR3 nucleotide sequence: TGCGCCAGCAGCTTGGGGTCTGGGGGAGGCACAGATACGCAGTATTTT.

The rearrangement joins TRBV7-2 to TRBJ1-2; D unclear. The CDR3 spans 13 residues. The V end lost 0 bases, the J end lost 5 bases, and 7 bases lay between the germline ends. Germline V gene lookup returns CDR1 SGHTA and CDR2 FQGNSA. The CDR3 sequence is CASSLAGAYGYTF. DNA for the CDR3: TGTGCCAGCAGCTTAGCGGGAGCATATGGCTACACCTTC.

V gene TRBV25-1 combines with J gene TRBJ2-3; 8 bases fit TRBD2. Germline V gives CDR1 MGHDK, CDR2 SYGVNS. The CDR3 length is 16 residues. With 8 bases clipped from V and 1 base from J, the junction kept 11 bases outside the gene matches. The CDR3 region is CASGASSGHRTDTQYF. The CDR3 coding sequence is TGTGCCAGCGGTGCCTCTAGCGGGCATCGCACAGATACGCAGTATTTT.

J is TRBJ2-5 and V is TRBV7-2; D gene ambiguous. The germline V gene has CDR1 SGHTA and CDR2 FQGNSA. CDR3 length: 12 residues. V lost 4 bases and J lost 5, with 8 bases in between. The CDR3 loop is CASSSLRETQYF. CDR3 coding DNA: TGTGCCAGCAGCTCACTGCGGGAGACCCAGTACTTC.

The rearrangement uses TRBV7-2 and TRBJ2-3, with D uncertain. Trimming shortened V by 3 bases and J by 2 bases, and 18 bases separated the two germline ends. The CDR3 length is 17 residues. Germline V gene lookup returns CDR1 SGHTA and CDR2 FQGNSA. The CDR3 sequence: CASSFRQRRGYTDTQYF. CDR3 in DNA: TGTGCCAGCAGCTTTCGTCAGAGGCGCGGTTACACAGATACGCAGTATTTT.

As regards this clone: Since the CDR3 does not end with the conserved phenylalanine or tryptophan, this likely comes from a read error. The DNA is omitted, as the CDR3 cannot be located on it reliably, and the CDR3 follows TCRdb's listing. The chain joins TRBV7-9 to TRBJ1-1. Germline CDR1 reads SEHNR; CDR2 reads FQNEAQ (reference sequence). Including both end residues, the CDR3 is 11 amino acids long. The CDR3 here is CASSLTLHEFS.

V usage is TRBV20-1 and J usage is TRBJ1-2; D is unclear. The CDR3 is made up of 11 amino acids. CDR1 DFQATT and CDR2 SNEGSKA come from the germline V gene (reference sequence). With 3 bases removed from V and 8 bases from J, the gap between germline ends came to 10 bases. The CDR3 coding sequence is TGCAGTGCTAGTAATTGGGAAGGCTACACCTTC. Translating gives CSASNWEGYTF.

V gene TRBV2 combines with J gene TRBJ1-2, with 7 bases identical to TRBD1. The germline V gene encodes CDR1 SNHLY and CDR2 FYNNEI. The length of the CDR3 is 14 residues. The ends lost 6 bases at V and 8 bases at J; junction bases unmatched: 12. The CDR3: CASRKIDREEGYTF. CDR3 nucleotides: TGTGCCAGCAGAAAAATTGACAGGGAGGAAGGCTACACCTTC.

V gene TRBV30 combines with J gene TRBJ2-3; a weak D match, TRBD2 (5 bases). The CDR3 is 12 residues long. Germline V gene lookup returns CDR1 GTSNPN and CDR2 SVGIG (reference sequence). V was trimmed by 7 bases and J by 14 bases, leaving 22 bases between them. The CDR3, as DNA: TGTGCCTCTACGGAGGTGGCTAGCAACTCGTATTTT. Translating it yields CASTEVASNSYF. Variable domain in full (rest from reference TRBV30 and TRBJ2-3): SQTIHQWPATLVQPVGSPLSLECTVEGTSNPNLYWYRQAAGRGLQLLFYSVGIGQISSEVPQNLSASRPQDRQFILSSKKLLLSDSGFYLCASTEVASNSYFGPGTRLTVL.

CDR3 protein: CASSQGGSSYNSPLHF. CDR3 DNA sequence: TGCGCCAGCAGCCAAGGTGGCAGCTCCTATAATTCACCCCTCCACTTT. V is TRBV4-3 and J is TRBJ1-6, with D uncertain. The germline CDR1 and CDR2 sequences are LGHNA and YSLEER. This CDR3 comprises 16 residues. V lost 1 base to trimming and J lost 0 bases, with 7 bases between them.

The DNA of the CDR3 is TGTGCCAGCAGTTTGACAGGGGAAGGCTACACCTTC. It specifies CASSLTGEGYTF. The chain combines TRBV6-6 with TRBJ1-2; 8 bases are a match to TRBD1. From germline, CDR1 is MNHNY and CDR2 SVGAGI (reference sequence). The CDR3 is 12 residues long. J lost 8 bases, V lost 4 bases, and 3 bases had no gene match.